Following are 19 T cell receptor beta chains from one sample sequenced in a study of T cell repertoires in cytomegalovirus infection. TCRdb recomputed calls from the reads with MiXCR, one row per CDR3 protein. The table includes 450,000 to 550,000 distinct CDR3 sequences, 16% detected once. The sequencing input was CD8+ T cells from PBMCs. The receptors originated from a human donor in good health (CMV status not recorded). Some clones in this sample may be carry-over from other donors' samples.

This clonotype was counted only a few times. The chain employs TRBV19 and TRBJ2-3, with 7 bases lining up with TRBD2. The CDR3 has 15 amino acids. Germline values: CDR1 LNHDA, CDR2 SQIVND (reference sequence). Unmatched junction bases numbered 11, after V lost 9 bases and J lost 2 bases. The CDR3 DNA reads as TGTGCCAGAGACCTGGAGACTAGCCTCACAGATACGCAGTATTTT. Translating gives CARDLETSLTDTQYF.

The V and J genes are TRBV6-5 and TRBJ1-4; possibly TRBD1 for D (5 bases). In germline, CDR1 is MNHEY, CDR2 SVGAGI. The CDR3 contains 14 residues. The V end lost 5 bases, the J end lost 8 bases, and 15 bases lay between the germline ends. The CDR3 nucleotides are TGTGCCAGCAGTCAGGGTACGCTCACAGAAAAACTGTTTTTT. Encoded protein: CASSQGTLTEKLFF.

The chain employs TRBV6-1 and TRBJ2-2, with D possibly TRBD2 on 6 matching bases. V lost 7 bases and J 5 bases, leaving 14 bases between the germline ends. The CDR3 sequence is 14 residues long. CDR1 is MNHNS, CDR2 SASEGT, per germline. CDR3 residues: CASKGQGGTGELFF. CDR3 nucleotide sequence: TGTGCCAGCAAAGGCCAGGGAGGAACCGGGGAGCTGTTTTTT.

This chain connects TRBV6-1 to TRBJ2-7; TRBD2 matches at 9 bases. With V trimmed by 9 bases and J by 2 bases, 11 bases remained unmatched. The CDR3 loop spans 15 amino acids. Germline loops: CDR1 MNHNS, CDR2 SASEGT. The CDR3 loop reads CARSYGTSCTYEQYF. CDR3 nucleotide sequence: TGTGCCAGAAGTTATGGGACTAGCTGTACCTACGAGCAGTACTTC.

This chain links TRBV4-1 with TRBJ2-7; D tentatively reads TRBD1 or TRBD2 (5 bases each). The CDR3 is made up of 14 amino acids. CDR1 is MGHRA, CDR2 YSYEKL, per germline. The germline V and J ends were trimmed by 0 bases and 4 bases, with 10 bases remaining between them. CDR3 loop: CASSQDRGVYEQYF. CDR3 bases: TGCGCCAGCAGCCAAGATAGAGGGGTTTACGAGCAGTACTTC.

This clonotype has just one count. A much more abundant neighbour one base away suggests this may be a read error. Because the CDR3 is missing its conserved closing phenylalanine or tryptophan, this is likely a read error. The chain joins TRBV4-2 to TRBJ2-5; 10 bases map to TRBD2. The CDR3 is 17 amino acids. Losses at the gene ends were 0 bases for V and 3 bases for J; bases not matched to a gene: 7. The germline V gene encodes CDR1 LGHNA and CDR2 YNFKEQ. CDR3 sequence (DNA): TGTGCCAGCAGCCAAGAGTCAATCGGACTAGCGGAAGAGACCCAGTACTTA. Translation: CASSQESIGLAEETQYL.

There are many counts of this clonotype. V is TRBV7-8 and J is TRBJ2-7; D may match TRBD1 or TRBD2 (5 bases each). The CDR3 has 16 amino acids. V was trimmed by 4 bases and J by 1 base, leaving 17 bases between them. Germline values: CDR1 SGHVS, CDR2 FQNEAQ. The CDR3 protein is CASSSTSGATSYEQYF. CDR3 nucleotide sequence: TGTGCCAGCAGCTCAACCTCCGGGGCGACTTCCTACGAGCAGTACTTC.

The table lists this clonotype with many counts. The chain couples TRBV28 to TRBJ2-1; 8 nucleotides agree with TRBD2. J was trimmed by 8 bases and V by 5 bases; bases with no gene match: 14. This CDR3 has 16 residues. Per the germline V gene, CDR1 is MDHEN and CDR2 is SYDVKM. DNA for the CDR3: TGTGCCAGCAGTCTCCGACGTCCAAGCGGGAGCGATGAGCAGTTCTTC. It encodes CASSLRRPSGSDEQFF.

V usage is TRBV2 and J usage is TRBJ1-5; D ambiguous. The V end was cut by 4 bases, the J end by 6 bases, with 13 bases between. The CDR3 has 14 residues. Germline CDR1 SNHLY, CDR2 FYNNEI. CDR3: CASSGVRARQPQHF. The CDR3 nucleotides are TGTGCCAGCAGTGGGGTCCGGGCTCGTCAGCCCCAGCATTTT.

The table lists this clonotype with a few counts. The chain carries TRBV27 and TRBJ2-1; the D gene is possibly TRBD2 (5 bases). The germline V gene has CDR1 MNHEY and CDR2 SMNVEV (reference sequence). This CDR3 region has 15 residues. Trimming removed 6 bases from V and 0 bases from J, with 12 bases in between. The CDR3 sequence is CASSWTFSSYNEQFF. The CDR3 DNA reads as TGTGCCAGCAGCTGGACTTTCAGCTCCTACAATGAGCAGTTCTTC.

DNA of the CDR3: TGCAGCGTTTACCGGACAGGCTTTAATCAGCCCCAGCATTTT. It encodes CSVYRTGFNQPQHF. J is TRBJ1-5 and V is TRBV29-1, with 7 bases that match TRBD1. V dropped 5 bases and J dropped 4; count of bases not matched to a gene: 8. The CDR3 has 14 amino acids. CDR1 and CDR2 from the germline V gene are SQVTM and ANQGSEA.

The gene calls are TRBV9 and TRBJ1-5, with 7 positions matching TRBD1. The CDR3 runs 14 residues. The V gene end was trimmed by 5 bases and the J gene end by 3 bases; junction bases not matched to a gene: 5. The germline CDR1 and CDR2 sequences are SGDLS and YYNGEE. CDR3 DNA: TGTGCCAGCAGTCCGGGACAGTACAATCAGCCCCAGCATTTT. Its translation is CASSPGQYNQPQHF.

The CDR3 nucleotides are TGTGCCGCCCGGACGGTTATAAATGAAAAACTGTTTTTT. Translated, it gives CAARTVINEKLFF. The rearrangement links TRBV30 to TRBJ1-4; D is unclear. The CDR3 extends over 13 amino acids. Per germline, CDR1 GTSNPN and CDR2 SVGIG (reference sequence). The V and J ends lost 8 bases and 5 bases respectively, with 15 bases between them.

The table lists this clonotype with a few counts. This chain links TRBV19 with TRBJ1-1; perhaps TRBD1 as D (6 bases). The CDR3 loop spans 15 amino acids. The V gene lost 3 bases and the J gene lost 3 bases, with 14 bases spanning the gap. In germline, CDR1 is LNHDA, CDR2 SQIVND (reference sequence). The chain's CDR3 is CASSMLAGADTEAFF. CDR3 nucleotide sequence: TGTGCCAGTAGTATGCTGGCAGGGGCGGACACTGAAGCTTTCTTT.

This clonotype has at least ten counts. The rearrangement uses TRBV20-1 and TRBJ1-3, with 9 bases identical to TRBD1. The V gene end was trimmed by 2 bases and the J gene end by 0 bases; junction bases not matched to a gene: 17. The CDR3 spans 20 residues. CDR1 is DFQATT and CDR2 is SNEGSKA in the germline V gene (reference sequence). CDR3 in amino acids: CSARFRGDRAYGSSGNTIYF. The CDR3 DNA follows: TGCAGTGCTAGATTCCGGGGGGACAGGGCGTACGGGAGCTCTGGAAACACCATATATTTT.

This rearrangement joins TRBV27 to TRBJ2-3; D gene ambiguous. The CDR3 covers 11 residues. Germline-derived CDR1 and CDR2 are MNHEY and SMNVEV (reference sequence). V shed 10 bases and J shed 11 bases, with 16 bases lying between them. Here the CDR3 DNA reads TGTGCCACCGAGACTCCGGGTAGGCAGTATTTT. Protein: CATETPGRQYF.

This clonotype was detected a few times. The chain employs TRBV28 and TRBJ2-1, with a weak D call TRBD1 (5 bases). The CDR3 is 13 amino acids. V shed 5 bases and J shed 9 bases, with 14 bases lying between them. Germline CDR1 and CDR2: MDHEN and SYDVKM. The chain's CDR3 is CASSPSTDPEQFF. CDR3 in DNA: TGTGCCAGCAGTCCCTCGACAGATCCTGAGCAGTTCTTC.

The J gene is TRBJ1-6, the V gene TRBV5-4; D is ambiguous. V was cut by 0 bases and J by 7 bases, with 8 bases left in between. CDR3 length equals 14 residues. Germline CDR1 and CDR2: SGHNT and YYREEE (reference sequence). CDR3 protein: CASSLDYSNSPLHF. For the CDR3, the DNA is TGTGCCAGCAGCTTGGATTACAGCAATTCACCCCTCCACTTT.

The chain links TRBV14 to TRBJ2-3, with TRBD2 identical over 9 bases. CDR1 SGHDN and CDR2 FVKESK come from the germline V gene. Trimming cost V 4 bases and J 2 bases; bases outside gene matches: 4. This CDR3 contains 15 residues. The CDR3 bases are TGTGCCAGCAGCCGCTGGACTAGCGACACAGATACGCAGTATTTT. Translating gives CASSRWTSDTDTQYF.